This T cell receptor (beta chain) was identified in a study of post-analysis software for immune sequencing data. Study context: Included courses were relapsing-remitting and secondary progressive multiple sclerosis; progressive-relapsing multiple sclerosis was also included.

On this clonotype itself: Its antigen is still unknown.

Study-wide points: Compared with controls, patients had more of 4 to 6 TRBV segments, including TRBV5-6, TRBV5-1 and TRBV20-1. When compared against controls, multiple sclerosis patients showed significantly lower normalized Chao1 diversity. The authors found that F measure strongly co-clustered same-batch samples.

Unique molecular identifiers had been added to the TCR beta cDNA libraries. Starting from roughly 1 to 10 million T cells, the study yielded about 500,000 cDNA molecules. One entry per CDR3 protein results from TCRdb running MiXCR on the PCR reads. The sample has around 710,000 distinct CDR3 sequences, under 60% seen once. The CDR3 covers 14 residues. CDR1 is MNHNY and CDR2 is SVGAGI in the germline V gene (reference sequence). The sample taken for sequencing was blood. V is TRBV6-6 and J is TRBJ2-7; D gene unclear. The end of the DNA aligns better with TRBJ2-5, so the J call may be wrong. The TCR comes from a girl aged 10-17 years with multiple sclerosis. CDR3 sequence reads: CASSYGWVRETQYF. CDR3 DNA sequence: TGTGCCAGCAGTTACGGTTGGGTTAGGGAGACCCAGTACTTC.